The 3 T cell receptor beta chains below come from one sample, sequenced in a study of control samples from healthy donors and cancer patients. Assay used: immunoSEQ multiplex PCR; TCRdb lists only in-frame clones, some missing. The sample includes about 100,000 clones, just under 95% of them seen just once. Sequences were obtained from blood. The receptor source for this set is a human donor in good health. The donor label of this sample is uncertain.

The chain couples TRBV6-5 to TRBJ1-1; D is uncertain. This CDR3 is 14 amino acids long. The germline V gene encodes CDR1 MNHEY and CDR2 SVGAGI. V dropped 3 bases and J dropped 0 bases, with 8 bases sitting between them. The CDR3, as DNA: TGTGCCAGCAGTTATGGAGGTATGAACACTGAAGCTTTCTTT. Its translation: CASSYGGMNTEAFF.

This chain joins TRBV18 and TRBJ1-4; TRBD1 aligns across 7 bases. Germline assignment: CDR1 KGHSH and CDR2 LQKENI. This CDR3 is 15 amino acids long. V shed 5 bases and J 0 bases; nucleotides not matched to a gene: 3. The CDR3 reads CASSLQGTTNEKLFF. DNA for the CDR3: TGTGCCAGCTCATTACAGGGGACAACTAATGAAAAACTGTTTTTT.

The chain is built from TRBV6-1 and TRBJ2-7, with D perhaps TRBD1 (5 bases). CDR3 size: 14 residues. Trimming cost V 2 bases and J 2 bases, with 10 bases left between them. Germline-derived CDR1 and CDR2 are MNHNS and SASEGT. The CDR3 bases are TGTGCCAGCAGTGAATTCACAGGAGCCTACGAGCAGTACTTC. Translation: CASSEFTGAYEQYF.